This T cell receptor (beta chain) was sequenced during a study of blood T cell repertoires in COVID-19. Across the whole study: The United States, Italy and Spain were the sources of the acute and convalescent COVID-19 samples. Sample material is recorded as cDNA or gDNA derived from T cells, B-cell-depleted T cells, or PBMCs.

In this sample, this clone turned up a few times. The CDR3 contains 13 residues. The trim removed 5 bases at V and 6 bases at J, leaving 8 bases unmatched. Germline V gene sequence: CDR1 SGHDT, CDR2 YYEEEE. The method was immunoSEQ multiplex PCR; TCRdb's version includes in-frame clones alone and lacks a portion of them. The data hold roughly 200,000 clones, with over 80% observed a single time. The rearrangement uses TRBV5-6 and TRBJ2-7; 7 bases are shared with TRBD1. Sequencing was carried out using peripheral blood. This clonotype originated in a man between 35 and 55 years old with acute or convalescent COVID-19. This CDR3 is CASRRTGLAEQYF. In nucleotides, the CDR3 is TGTGCCAGCAGACGGACAGGATTAGCCGAGCAGTACTTC.